This T cell receptor (beta chain) originates from a study of human T cells and chemical hapten exposure. The wider study: Slight volume differences across pooled libraries mainly accounted for varying per-sample TCR yields.

From whole blood left unfractionated, total RNA was extracted. Each cDNA molecule in the library carried unique molecular identifiers. In the authors' methods: The median was about 100,000 TCRs per sample, ranging 23,224 to 690,600. From the 5' RACE reads, TCRdb called clonotypes with MiXCR, one entry per CDR3 protein. None of the V and J calls come from the authors' own analysis; TCRdb made them. The sample carries 150,000 or so distinct CDR3 sequences, over 3.5% recorded once. The V and J ends lost 4 bases and 1 base respectively, with 21 bases between them. The CDR3 is 18 amino acids. Study-level findings and limits: Those TCRs sitting above 1 in 1000 frequency stayed the same with DPC sensitization.

This clonotype was counted many times. Its target is not known. This clonotype was sampled from a female donor in good health. The chain combines TRBV12-3 or TRBV12-4 with TRBJ2-3, with D possibly TRBD2 on 5 matching bases. The CDR3 is CASSYNRLATSGTDTQYF. DNA of the CDR3: TGTGCCAGCAGTTATAACCGTTTAGCGACCTCCGGCACAGATACGCAGTATTTT.